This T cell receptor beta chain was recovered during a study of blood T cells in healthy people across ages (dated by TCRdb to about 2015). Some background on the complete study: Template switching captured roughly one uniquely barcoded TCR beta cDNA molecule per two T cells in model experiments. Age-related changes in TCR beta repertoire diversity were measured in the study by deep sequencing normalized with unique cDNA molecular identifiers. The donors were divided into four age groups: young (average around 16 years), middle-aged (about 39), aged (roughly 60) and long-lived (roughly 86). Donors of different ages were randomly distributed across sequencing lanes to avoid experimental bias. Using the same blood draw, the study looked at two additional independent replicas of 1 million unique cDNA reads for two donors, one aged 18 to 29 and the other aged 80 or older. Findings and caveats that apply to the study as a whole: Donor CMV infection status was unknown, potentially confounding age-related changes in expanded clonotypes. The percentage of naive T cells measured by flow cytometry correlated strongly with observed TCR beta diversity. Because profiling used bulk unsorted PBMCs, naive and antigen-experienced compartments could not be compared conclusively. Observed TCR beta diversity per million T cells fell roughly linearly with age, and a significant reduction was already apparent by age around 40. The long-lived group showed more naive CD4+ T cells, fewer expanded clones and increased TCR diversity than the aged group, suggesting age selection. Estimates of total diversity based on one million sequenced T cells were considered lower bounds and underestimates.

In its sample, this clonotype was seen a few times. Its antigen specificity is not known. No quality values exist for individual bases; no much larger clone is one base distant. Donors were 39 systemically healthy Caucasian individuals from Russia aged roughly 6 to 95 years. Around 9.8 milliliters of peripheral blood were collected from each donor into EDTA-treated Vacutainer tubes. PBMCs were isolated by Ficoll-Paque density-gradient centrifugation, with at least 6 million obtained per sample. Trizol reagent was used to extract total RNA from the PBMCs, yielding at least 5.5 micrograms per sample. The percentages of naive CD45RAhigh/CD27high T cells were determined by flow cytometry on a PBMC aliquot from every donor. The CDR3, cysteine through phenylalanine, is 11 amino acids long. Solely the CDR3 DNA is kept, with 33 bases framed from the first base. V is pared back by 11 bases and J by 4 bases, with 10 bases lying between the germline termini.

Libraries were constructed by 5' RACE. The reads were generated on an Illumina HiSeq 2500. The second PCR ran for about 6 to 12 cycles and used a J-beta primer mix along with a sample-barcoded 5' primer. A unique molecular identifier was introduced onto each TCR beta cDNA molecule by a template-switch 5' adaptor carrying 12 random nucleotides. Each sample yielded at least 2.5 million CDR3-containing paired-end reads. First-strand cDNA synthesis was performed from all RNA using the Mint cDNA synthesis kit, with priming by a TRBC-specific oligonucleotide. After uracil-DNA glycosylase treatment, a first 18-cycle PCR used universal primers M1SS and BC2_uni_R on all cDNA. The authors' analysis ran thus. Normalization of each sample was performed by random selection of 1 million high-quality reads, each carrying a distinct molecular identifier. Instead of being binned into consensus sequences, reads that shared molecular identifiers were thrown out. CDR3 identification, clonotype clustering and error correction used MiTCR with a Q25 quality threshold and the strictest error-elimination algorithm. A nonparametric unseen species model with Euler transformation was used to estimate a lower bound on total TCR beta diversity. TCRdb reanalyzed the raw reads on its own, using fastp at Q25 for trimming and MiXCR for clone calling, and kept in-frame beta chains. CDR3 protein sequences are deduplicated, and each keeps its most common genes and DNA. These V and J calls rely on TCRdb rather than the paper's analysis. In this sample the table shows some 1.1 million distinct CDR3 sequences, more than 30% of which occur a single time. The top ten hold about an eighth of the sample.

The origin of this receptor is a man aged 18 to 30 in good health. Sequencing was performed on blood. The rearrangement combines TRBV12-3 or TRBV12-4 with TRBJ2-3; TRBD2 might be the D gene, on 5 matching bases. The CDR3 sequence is CAGRSADTQYF. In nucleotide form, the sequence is TGTGCCGGGAGAAGCGCAGATACGCAGTATTTT.